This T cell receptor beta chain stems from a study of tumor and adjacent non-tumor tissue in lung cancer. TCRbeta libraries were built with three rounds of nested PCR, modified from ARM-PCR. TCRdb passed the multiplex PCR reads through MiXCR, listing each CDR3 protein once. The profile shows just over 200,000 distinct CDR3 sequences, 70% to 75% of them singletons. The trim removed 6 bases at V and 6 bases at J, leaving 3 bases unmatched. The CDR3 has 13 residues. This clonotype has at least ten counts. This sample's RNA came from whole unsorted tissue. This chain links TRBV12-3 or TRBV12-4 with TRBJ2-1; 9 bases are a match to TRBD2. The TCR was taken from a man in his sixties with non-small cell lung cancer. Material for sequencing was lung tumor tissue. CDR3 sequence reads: CASRGLAPNEQFF. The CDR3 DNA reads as TGTGCCAGCAGGGGACTAGCCCCCAATGAGCAGTTCTTC.